This T cell receptor beta chain was sequenced for a study of cytomegalovirus exposure and HLA in healthy donors. About the study: Of 398 genotyped donors, approximately 80% clustered with self-reported Caucasian donors.

This CDR3 spans 15 amino acids. Trimming took off 5 bases at V and 0 bases at J, with 13 bases between the two ends. Germline V gives CDR1 MNHEY, CDR2 SMNVEV (reference sequence). The PCR employed 60 Vbeta primers together with 13 Jbeta primers. Sequenced by immunoSEQ multiplex PCR; TCRdb stores in-frame clones only, minus some. The data contain about 140,000 clones, around three quarters of them singletons. The chain couples TRBV27 to TRBJ1-1; D is possibly TRBD1 (6 bases). The sample consisted of PBMCs. The sequence was collected from a young woman in good health and CMV-seropositive. CDR3 in DNA: TGTGCCAGCAGTCCTCTCGACAGGTTGAACACTGAAGCTTTCTTT. Translation: CASSPLDRLNTEAFF.